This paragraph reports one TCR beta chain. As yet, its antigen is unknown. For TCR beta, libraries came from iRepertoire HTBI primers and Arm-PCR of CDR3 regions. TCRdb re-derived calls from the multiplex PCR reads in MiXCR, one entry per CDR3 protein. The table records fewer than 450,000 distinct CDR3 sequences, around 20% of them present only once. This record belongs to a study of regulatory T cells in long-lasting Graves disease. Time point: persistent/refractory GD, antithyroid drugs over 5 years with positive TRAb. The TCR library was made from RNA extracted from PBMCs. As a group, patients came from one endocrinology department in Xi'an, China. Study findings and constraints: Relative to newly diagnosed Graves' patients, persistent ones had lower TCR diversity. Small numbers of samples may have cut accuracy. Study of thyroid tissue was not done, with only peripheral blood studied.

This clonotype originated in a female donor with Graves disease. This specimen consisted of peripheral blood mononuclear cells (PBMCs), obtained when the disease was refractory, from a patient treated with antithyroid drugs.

In nucleotides, the CDR3 is TGTGCCAGTAGAACCAGGACAGGGAACACCGGGGAGCTGTTTTTT. It specifies CASRTRTGNTGELFF. This chain joins TRBV19 and TRBJ2-2; 7 bases match TRBD1. Trimming cost V 6 bases and J 1 base; bases outside gene matches: 5. Germline V gene lookup returns CDR1 LNHDA and CDR2 SQIVND (reference sequence). CDR3 size: 15 residues.